These T cell receptor beta chains were read from a single sample in a study of blood T cell repertoires in COVID-19. Profiling relied on immunoSEQ multiplex PCR, and the TCRdb table lists in-frame clones only, not all of them. The sample carries 95,000 to 150,000 clones, 75% to 90% recorded once. Material: peripheral blood. The source of these receptors is a middle-aged man with acute or convalescent COVID-19. The CDR3 runs from the conserved cysteine through the conserved F or W. Clone size is stated in some rows and not others, as once, few, many or a class when expanded.

TRBJ1-3 | TRBV5-6 | few | CASSFFRNSGNTIYF
TRBJ1-2 | TRBV30 | few | CAWGRTGIYGYTF
TRBJ2-7 | TRBV25-1 | - | CASSAPFSYEQYF
TRBJ2-7 | TRBV10-1 | - | CASSEMGLAGVYEQYF
TRBJ2-1 | TRBV7-2 | - | CASSLGGQGANEQFF
TRBJ1-1 | TRBV27 | - | CASRRVGRYTEAFF
TRBJ2-1 | TRBV13 | few | CASSLRLAGRLNEQFF
TRBJ1-5 | TRBV7-2 | - | CASSLTTGASTYSNQPQHF
TRBJ2-5 | TRBV2 | - | CASSEARKTQYF
TRBJ1-1 | TRBV6-5 | - | CASSTWDSLNTEAFF
TRBJ1-1 | TRBV19 | - | CASSIPDRVNTEAFF
TRBJ2-7 | TRBV6-5 | - | CASRAGTGDSQYF
TRBJ2-2 | TRBV6-2/TRBV6-3 | - | CASSTRNRSTGELFF
TRBJ1-4 | TRBV7-2 | - | CASSARTGVNEKLFF
TRBJ1-5 | TRBV30 | - | CAWSAGGSSNQPQHF
TRBJ2-1 | TRBV15 | - | CATSKAGEILEQFF